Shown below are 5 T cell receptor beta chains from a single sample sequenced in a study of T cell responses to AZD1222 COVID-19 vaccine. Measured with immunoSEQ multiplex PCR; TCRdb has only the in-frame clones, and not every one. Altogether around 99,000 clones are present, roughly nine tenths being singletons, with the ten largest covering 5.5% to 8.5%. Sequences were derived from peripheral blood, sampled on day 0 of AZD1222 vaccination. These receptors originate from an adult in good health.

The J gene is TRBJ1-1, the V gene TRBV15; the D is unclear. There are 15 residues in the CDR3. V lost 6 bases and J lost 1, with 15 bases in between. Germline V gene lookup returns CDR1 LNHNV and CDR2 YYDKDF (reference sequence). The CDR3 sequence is CATRGLGPTNTEAFF. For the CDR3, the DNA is TGTGCCACCAGGGGTTTGGGTCCGACGAACACTGAAGCTTTCTTT.

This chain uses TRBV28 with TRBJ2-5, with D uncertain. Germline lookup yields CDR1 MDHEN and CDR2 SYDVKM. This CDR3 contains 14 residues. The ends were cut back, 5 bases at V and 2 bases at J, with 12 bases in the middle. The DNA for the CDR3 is TGTGCCAGCAGTAGGACGGGCCGACAAGAGACCCAGTACTTC. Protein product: CASSRTGRQETQYF.

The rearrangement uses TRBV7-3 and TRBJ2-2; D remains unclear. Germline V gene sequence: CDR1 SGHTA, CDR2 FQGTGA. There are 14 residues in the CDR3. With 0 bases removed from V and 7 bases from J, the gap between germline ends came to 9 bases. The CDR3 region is CASSLTFGIGELFF. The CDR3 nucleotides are TGTGCCAGCAGCTTAACCTTTGGCATCGGGGAGCTGTTTTTT.

The CDR3 protein is CASSRTGTGNTIYF. CDR3 in DNA: TGCGCCAGCAGTCGGACAGGGACTGGAAACACCATATATTTT. The gene calls are TRBV10-2 and TRBJ1-3; 8 nucleotides line up with TRBD1. This CDR3 is built from 14 residues. Trimming took 5 bases from V and 2 from J; bases not matched to a gene: 2. Looked up from germline, CDR1 is WSHSY and CDR2 is SAAADI.

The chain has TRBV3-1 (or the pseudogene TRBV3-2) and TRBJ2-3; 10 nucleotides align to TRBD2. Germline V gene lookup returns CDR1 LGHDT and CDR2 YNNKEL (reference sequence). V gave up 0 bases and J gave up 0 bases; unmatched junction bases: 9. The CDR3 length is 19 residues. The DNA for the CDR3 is TGTGCCAGCAGCCAAGACGTTCTCCTGACTAGCGGGAGCACAGATACGCAGTATTTT. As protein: CASSQDVLLTSGSTDTQYF.